The T cell receptor beta chain under discussion was sequenced for a study of blood T cell repertoires in COVID-19. Researchers sorted participants into cohorts using their self-reported clinical history. V gave up 3 bases and J gave up 4 bases, with 7 bases separating them. CDR3 length: 13 amino acids. In germline, CDR1 is LNHNV, CDR2 YYDKDF (reference sequence). Some clones are missing from TCRdb's copy, which holds only in-frame ones; the method was immunoSEQ multiplex PCR. The table has 200,000 to 250,000 clones, 70% to 90% seen once; the top ten hold around 3.8%. Input material: PBMCs or T cells enriched from blood (not recorded which). The source of this sequence is a woman between 40 and 55 years old with acute COVID-19. This chain joins TRBV15 and TRBJ2-1; a possible D gene is TRBD2 (6 bases). CDR3 bases: TGTGCCACCAGCAGGGGGAGGTACAATGAGCAGTTCTTC. This encodes CATSRGRYNEQFF.